The sequence of this TCR beta chain was determined in a study of cytomegalovirus exposure and HLA in healthy donors. Looking at the study overall: The Caucasian-associated ancestry cluster held more than 80% of 300 to 450 genotyped donors. General observations from the study: Presence/absence analyses treated sequencing depth as roughly uniform across donors. In an earlier analysis, most TCR beta V segments were productive about 87% or about 30% of the time.

A multiplex PCR was run with 60 Vbeta primers and 13 Jbeta primers. The assay was immunoSEQ multiplex PCR, and TCRdb's table has in-frame clones only and misses some. The table includes approximately 160,000 clones, about 75% detected once. Germline loops: CDR1 LGHNT, CDR2 FRNRAP. CDR3 size: 13 residues. The V end lost 4 bases, the J end lost 8 bases, and 14 bases lay between the germline ends. As for this clone: Its cognate antigen is unknown.

The chain recombines TRBV12-5 with TRBJ1-2; the D is unclear. The receptor was derived from a woman between 50 and 59 years old in good health and CMV-seropositive. Sequences were obtained from PBMCs. The CDR3 nucleotides read TGTGCTAGTGGTTACGTAGGCCTAGGAGGCTACACCTTC. Residues: CASGYVGLGGYTF.